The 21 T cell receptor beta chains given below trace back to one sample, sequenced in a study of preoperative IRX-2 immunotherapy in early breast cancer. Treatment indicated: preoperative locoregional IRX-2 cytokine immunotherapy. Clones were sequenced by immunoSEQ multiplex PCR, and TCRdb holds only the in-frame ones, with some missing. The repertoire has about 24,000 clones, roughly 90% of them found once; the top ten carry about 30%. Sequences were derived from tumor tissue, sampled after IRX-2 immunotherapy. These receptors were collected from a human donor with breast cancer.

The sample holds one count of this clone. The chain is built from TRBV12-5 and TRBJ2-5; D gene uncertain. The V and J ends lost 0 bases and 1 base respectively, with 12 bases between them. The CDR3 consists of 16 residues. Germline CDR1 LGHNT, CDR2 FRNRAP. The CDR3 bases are TGTGCTAGTGGTTTGGTACCCCCCCAAGTCCAAGAGACCCAGTACTTC. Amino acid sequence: CASGLVPPQVQETQYF.

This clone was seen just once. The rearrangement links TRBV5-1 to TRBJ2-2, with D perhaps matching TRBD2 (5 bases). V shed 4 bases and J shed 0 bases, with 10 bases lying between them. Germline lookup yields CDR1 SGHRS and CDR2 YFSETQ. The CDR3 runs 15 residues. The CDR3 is CASSRGGANTGELFF. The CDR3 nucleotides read TGCGCCAGCAGCCGGGGTGGGGCGAACACCGGGGAGCTGTTTTTT. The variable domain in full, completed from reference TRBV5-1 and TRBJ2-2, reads KAGVTQTPRYLIKTRGQQVTLSCSPISGHRSVSWYQQTPGQGLQFLFEYFSETQRNKGNFPGRFSGRQFSNSRSEMNVSTLELGDSALYLCASSRGGANTGELFFGEGSRLTVL.

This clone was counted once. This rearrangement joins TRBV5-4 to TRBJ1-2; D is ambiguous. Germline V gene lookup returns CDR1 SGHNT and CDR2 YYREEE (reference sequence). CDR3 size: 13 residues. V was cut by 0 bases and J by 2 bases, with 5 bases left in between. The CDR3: CASSLDGNYGYTF. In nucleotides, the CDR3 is TGTGCCAGCAGCTTGGATGGGAACTATGGCTACACCTTC.

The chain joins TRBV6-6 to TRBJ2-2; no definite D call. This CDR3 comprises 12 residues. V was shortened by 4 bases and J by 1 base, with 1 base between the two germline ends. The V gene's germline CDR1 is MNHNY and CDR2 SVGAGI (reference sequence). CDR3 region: CASSLNTGELFF. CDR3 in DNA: TGTGCCAGCAGTTTGAACACCGGGGAGCTGTTTTTT.

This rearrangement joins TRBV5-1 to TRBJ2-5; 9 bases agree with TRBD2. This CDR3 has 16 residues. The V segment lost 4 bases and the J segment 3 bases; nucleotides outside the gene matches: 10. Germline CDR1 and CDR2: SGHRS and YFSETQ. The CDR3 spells CASSPGAGGLKETQYF. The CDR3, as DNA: TGCGCCAGCAGCCCCGGAGCGGGGGGCTTGAAAGAGACCCAGTACTTC.

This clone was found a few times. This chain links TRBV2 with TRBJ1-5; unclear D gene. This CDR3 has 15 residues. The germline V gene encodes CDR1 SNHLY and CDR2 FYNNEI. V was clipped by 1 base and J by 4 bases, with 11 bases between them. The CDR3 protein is CASSEGGPSNQPQHF. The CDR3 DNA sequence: TGTGCCAGCAGTGAAGGCGGTCCGTCGAATCAGCCCCAGCATTTT. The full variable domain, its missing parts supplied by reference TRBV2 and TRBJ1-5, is EPEVTQTPSHQVTQMGQEVILRCVPISNHLYFYWYRQILGQKVEFLVSFYNNEISEKSEIFDDQFSVERPDGSNFTLKIRSTKLEDSAMYFCASSEGGPSNQPQHFGDGTRLSIL.

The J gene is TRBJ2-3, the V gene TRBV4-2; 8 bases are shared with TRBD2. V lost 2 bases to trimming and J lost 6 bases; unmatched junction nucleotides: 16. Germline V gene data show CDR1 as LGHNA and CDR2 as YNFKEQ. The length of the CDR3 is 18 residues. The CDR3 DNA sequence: TGTGCCAGCAGCCAATCCTCGGGGGGGGGCGTAAGGCGGGATACGCAGTATTTT. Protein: CASSQSSGGGVRRDTQYF.

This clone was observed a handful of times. CDR3 amino acids: CASSSTGTYEQYV. The CDR3 DNA sequence: TGTGCCAGCAGTTCGACAGGGACCTACGAGCAGTACGTC. This sequence joins TRBV7-9 and TRBJ2-7; 7 positions match TRBD1. V shed 6 bases, J shed 2 bases, and the junction held 4 bases outside the gene matches. There are 13 residues in the CDR3. Looked up from germline, CDR1 is SEHNR and CDR2 is FQNEAQ (reference sequence).

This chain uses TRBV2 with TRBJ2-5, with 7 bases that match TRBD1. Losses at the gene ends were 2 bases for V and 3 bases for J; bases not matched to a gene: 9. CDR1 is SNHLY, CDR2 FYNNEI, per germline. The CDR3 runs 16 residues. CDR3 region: CASSERPTGMKETQYF. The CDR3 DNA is TGTGCCAGCAGTGAACGCCCGACAGGGATGAAAGAGACCCAGTACTTC.

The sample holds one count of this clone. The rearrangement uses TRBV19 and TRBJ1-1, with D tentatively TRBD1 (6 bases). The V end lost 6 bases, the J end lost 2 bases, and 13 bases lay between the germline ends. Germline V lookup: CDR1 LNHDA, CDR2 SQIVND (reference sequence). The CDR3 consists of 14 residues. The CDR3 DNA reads TGTGCCAGTAGCCGGGGGGGCTCTAACACTGAAGCTTTCTTT. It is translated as CASSRGGSNTEAFF.

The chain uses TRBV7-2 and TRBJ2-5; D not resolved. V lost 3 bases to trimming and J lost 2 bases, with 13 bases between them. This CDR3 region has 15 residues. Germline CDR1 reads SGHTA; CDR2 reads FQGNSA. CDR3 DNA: TGTGCCAGCAGCTTGAAAAGGAGCTTACAAGAGACCCAGTACTTC. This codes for CASSLKRSLQETQYF.

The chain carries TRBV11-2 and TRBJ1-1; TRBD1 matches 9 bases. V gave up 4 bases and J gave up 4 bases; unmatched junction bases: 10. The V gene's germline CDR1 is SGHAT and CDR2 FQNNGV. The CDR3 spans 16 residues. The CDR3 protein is CASSSGTGRSSTEAFF. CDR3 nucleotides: TGTGCCAGCAGCTCTGGGACAGGGAGGAGTTCCACTGAAGCTTTCTTT. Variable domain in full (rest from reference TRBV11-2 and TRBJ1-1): EAGVAQSPRYKIIEKRQSVAFWCNPISGHATLYWYQQILGQGPKLLIQFQNNGVVDDSQLPKDRFSAERLKGVDSTLKIQPAKLEDSAVYLCASSSGTGRSSTEAFFGQGTRLTVV.

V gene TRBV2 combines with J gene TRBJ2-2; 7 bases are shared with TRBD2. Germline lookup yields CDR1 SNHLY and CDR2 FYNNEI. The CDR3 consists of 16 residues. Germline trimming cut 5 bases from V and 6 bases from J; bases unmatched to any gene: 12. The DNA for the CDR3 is TGTGCCAGCAGTAACTGGGCGGGAGATTATTCCGGGGAGCTGTTTTTT. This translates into CASSNWAGDYSGELFF.

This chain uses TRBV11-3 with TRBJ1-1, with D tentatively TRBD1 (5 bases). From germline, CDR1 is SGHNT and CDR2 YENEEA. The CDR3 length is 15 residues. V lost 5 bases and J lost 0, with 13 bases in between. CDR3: CASSALGRMNTEAFF. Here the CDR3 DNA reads TGTGCCAGCAGCGCCCTGGGGCGGATGAACACTGAAGCTTTCTTT.

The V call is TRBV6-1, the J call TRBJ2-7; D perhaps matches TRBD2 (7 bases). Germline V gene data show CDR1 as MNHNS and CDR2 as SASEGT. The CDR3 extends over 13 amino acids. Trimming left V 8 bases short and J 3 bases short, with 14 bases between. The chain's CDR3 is CASLRRGGYEQYV. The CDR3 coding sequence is TGTGCCAGCTTACGTAGGGGGGGCTACGAGCAGTACGTC.

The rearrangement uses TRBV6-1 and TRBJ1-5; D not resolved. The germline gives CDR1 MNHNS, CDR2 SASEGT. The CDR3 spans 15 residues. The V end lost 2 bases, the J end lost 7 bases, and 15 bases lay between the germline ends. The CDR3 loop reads CASSEIRAGGQPQHF. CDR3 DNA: TGTGCCAGCAGTGAAATAAGGGCAGGAGGGCAGCCCCAGCATTTT.

The CDR3 spells CASSLYRGGYEQYV. CDR3 in DNA: TGTGCCAGCAGCTTATATAGAGGGGGCTACGAGCAGTACGTC. The chain couples TRBV11-3 to TRBJ2-7; a weak D match, TRBD1 (6 bases). The CDR3 has 14 residues. Looked up from germline, CDR1 is SGHNT and CDR2 is YENEEA. Trimming left V 2 bases short and J 3 bases short, with 11 bases between.

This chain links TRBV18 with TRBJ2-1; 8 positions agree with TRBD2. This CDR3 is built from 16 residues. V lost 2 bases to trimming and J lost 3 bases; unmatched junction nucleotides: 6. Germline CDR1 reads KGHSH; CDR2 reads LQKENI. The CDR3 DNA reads TGTGCCAGCTCACCAAGTGGGGGACTAGTCTACAATGAGCAGTTCTTC. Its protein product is CASSPSGGLVYNEQFF.

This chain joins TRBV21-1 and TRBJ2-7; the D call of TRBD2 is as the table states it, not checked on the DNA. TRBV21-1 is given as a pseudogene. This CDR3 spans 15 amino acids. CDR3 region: CASSKAGGPDYEQYV. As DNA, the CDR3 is TGTGCCAGCAGCAAAGCGGGGGGGCCCGACTACGAGCAGTACGTC.

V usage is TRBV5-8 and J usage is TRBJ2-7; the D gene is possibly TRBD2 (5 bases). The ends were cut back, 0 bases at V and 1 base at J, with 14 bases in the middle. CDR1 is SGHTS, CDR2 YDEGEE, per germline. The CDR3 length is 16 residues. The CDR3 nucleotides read TGTGCCAGCAGCTTGGGGACGGCGAGCGGTTCCTACGAGCAGTACTTC. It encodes CASSLGTASGSYEQYF.

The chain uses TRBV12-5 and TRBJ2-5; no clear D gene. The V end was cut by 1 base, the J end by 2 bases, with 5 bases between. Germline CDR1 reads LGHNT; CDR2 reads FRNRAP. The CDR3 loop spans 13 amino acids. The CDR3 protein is CASGLGRQETQYF. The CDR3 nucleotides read TGTGCTAGTGGTTTGGGACGACAAGAGACCCAGTACTTC.